The 9 T cell receptor beta chains presented below share a single source sample, sequenced in a study of OX40 agonist ivuxolimab in advanced cancers. TCRdb's copy holds only in-frame clones and misses some; the assay was immunoSEQ multiplex PCR. This table holds about 60,000 clones, approximately 94% found once. The sequencing here drew on CD4+ or CD8+ T cells sorted from blood, taken in a trial of the OX40 agonist ivuxolimab. Every receptor here comes from an adult with an advanced solid tumor such as melanoma, head and neck, liver or kidney cancer.

This chain links TRBV29-1 with TRBJ2-7; D may match TRBD1 or TRBD2 (7 bases each). This CDR3 is 15 amino acids long. Deletions cut 4 bases from V and 1 base from J, with 17 bases between. Germline V gene lookup returns CDR1 SQVTM and CDR2 ANQGSEA. CDR3 sequence: CSVGGGQLRSYEQYF. CDR3 nucleotides: TGCAGCGTTGGCGGGGGACAGCTGCGTTCCTACGAGCAGTACTTC.

V usage is TRBV18 and J usage is TRBJ2-5; D is undetermined. V was clipped by 6 bases and J by 2 bases, with 13 bases between them. Germline assignment: CDR1 KGHSH and CDR2 LQKENI. The CDR3 loop spans 14 amino acids. The CDR3 nucleotides read TGTGCCAGCTCCCCAGGAGTAAGGCAAGAGACCCAGTACTTC. This sequence encodes CASSPGVRQETQYF.

This clone has just one count. The chain employs TRBV19 and TRBJ2-3; TRBD1 is a possible D gene (6 bases). Germline V gene sequence: CDR1 LNHDA, CDR2 SQIVND (reference sequence). CDR3 length: 15 amino acids. The V and J ends lost 7 bases and 1 base respectively, with 15 bases between them. The CDR3 loop reads CASTNRDTRTDTQYF. In nucleotides, the CDR3 is TGTGCCAGTACCAACCGGGACACCCGCACAGATACGCAGTATTTT.

In DNA form, the CDR3 reads TGTGCCAGCAGCTTCCCTAAAAAGGGAGGGCAAGAGACCCAGTACTTC. Residues: CASSFPKKGGQETQYF. The J gene is TRBJ2-5, the V gene TRBV11-2; 7 nucleotides line up with TRBD2. The CDR3 runs to 16 residues. V trimming: 3 bases; J trimming: 2 bases; junction bases outside the gene matches: 9. Germline V CDR1 and CDR2: SGHAT, FQNNGV.

This clone was seen only once. The sample has other DNA sequences that encode this CDR3 too. V usage is TRBV25-1 and J usage is TRBJ1-1; 9 bases fit TRBD1. The V segment lost 2 bases and the J segment 2 bases; nucleotides outside the gene matches: 6. The CDR3 has 16 amino acids. The V gene's germline CDR1 is MGHDK and CDR2 SYGVNS. Written as DNA, the CDR3 is TGTGCCAGCAGTGAAAGGGGGACAGGGCGTAACACTGAAGCTTTCTTT. Amino acids: CASSERGTGRNTEAFF.

The CDR3 here is CASSLFQAGAKDEQYF. CDR3 sequence (DNA): TGCGCCAGCAGCTTGTTTCAGGCGGGAGCGAAAGACGAGCAGTACTTC. The chain has TRBV5-1 and TRBJ2-7, with 7 nucleotides matching TRBD2. CDR1 and CDR2 from the germline V gene are SGHRS and YFSETQ. The CDR3 is 16 amino acids. V lost 1 base and J lost 5; bases outside the gene matches: 12.

The rearrangement joins TRBV23-1 to TRBJ1-2; D is possibly TRBD1 (5 bases). TRBV23-1 is an ORF, and what it does is uncertain. Trimming took off 8 bases at V and 0 bases at J, with 16 bases between the two ends. This CDR3 has 15 amino acids. The CDR3 nucleotides are TGCGCCAGCCTACACACAGGTAAAGCTAACTATGGCTACACCTTC. It specifies CASLHTGKANYGYTF.

V is TRBV6-6 and J is TRBJ2-7; TRBD1 is a possible D gene (7 bases). The CDR3 length is 13 residues. The V and J ends lost 7 bases and 1 base respectively, with 11 bases between them. Per the germline V gene, CDR1 is MNHNY and CDR2 is SVGAGI (reference sequence). The DNA of the CDR3 is TGTGCCAGCACCTCAGGGGGGTCCTACGAGCAGTACTTC. Its protein is CASTSGGSYEQYF.

V gene TRBV2 combines with J gene TRBJ2-7, with 7 bases aligning to TRBD1. Trimming cost V 1 base and J 3 bases; bases outside gene matches: 3. Germline V gene sequence: CDR1 SNHLY, CDR2 FYNNEI. The CDR3 sequence is 14 residues long. CDR3 sequence: CASSEGDRVYEQYF. The CDR3 nucleotides read TGTGCCAGCAGTGAAGGCGACAGGGTCTACGAGCAGTACTTC.